This T cell receptor (beta chain) derives from a study of patients and donors after allogeneic stem cell transplantation. One entry per CDR3 protein results from TCRdb running MiXCR on the RT-PCR reads. The sample consists of about 200,000 distinct CDR3 sequences, less than 45% of them appearing once. This CDR3 is built from 12 residues. V was cut by 7 bases and J by 6 bases, with 15 bases left in between. Germline V CDR1 and CDR2: SQVTM, ANQGSEA. This TCR was recovered from a human donor who was either an allogeneic HSCT recipient or a stem cell or donor lymphocyte infusion donor (not recorded which). It is not recorded whose cells these are; they may come from a transplant donor. The J gene is TRBJ1-2, the V gene TRBV29-1, with D possibly matching TRBD1 (6 bases). Sequenced material: blood, either unsorted or a sorted T cell fraction (not recorded which). The CDR3 sequence is CSALGGANGYTF. In DNA form, the CDR3 reads TGCAGCGCGTTGGGGGGCGCAAATGGCTACACCTTC.